This T cell receptor beta chain appears in the sequencing data of a study of blood T cells in healthy people across ages. The germline V and J ends were trimmed by 10 bases and 4 bases, with 10 bases remaining between them. Germline-derived CDR1 and CDR2 are MGHDK and SYGVNS. CDR3 size: 11 residues. Primed by a sample-barcoded 5' primer and a J-beta primer mix, a second PCR proceeded for roughly 6 to 12 cycles. MiXCR, run by TCRdb on the 5' RACE reads, gives a single entry per CDR3 protein. The table records about 1,800,000 distinct CDR3 sequences, roughly 27% of them present only once. Sequenced sample: blood. The gene calls are TRBV25-1 and TRBJ1-2, with D maybe TRBD1 (5 bases). The TCR originated in a woman aged 25-40 years in good health. CDR3 loop: CATGTAYGYTF. The DNA for the CDR3 is TGTGCCACCGGGACGGCCTATGGCTACACCTTC.